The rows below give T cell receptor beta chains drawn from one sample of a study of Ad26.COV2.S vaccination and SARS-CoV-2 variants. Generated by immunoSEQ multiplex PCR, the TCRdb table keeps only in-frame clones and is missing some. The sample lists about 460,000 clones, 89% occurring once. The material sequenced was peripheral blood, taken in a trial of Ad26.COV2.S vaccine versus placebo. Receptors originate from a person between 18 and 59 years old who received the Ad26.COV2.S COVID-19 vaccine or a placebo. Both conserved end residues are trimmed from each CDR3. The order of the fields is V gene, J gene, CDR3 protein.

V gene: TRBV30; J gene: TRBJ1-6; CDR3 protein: AWDPVAGNSPLH
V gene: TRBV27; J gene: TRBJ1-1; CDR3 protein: ASSRRTGVTEAF
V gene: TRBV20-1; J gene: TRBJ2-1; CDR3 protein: SASGLRGEQF
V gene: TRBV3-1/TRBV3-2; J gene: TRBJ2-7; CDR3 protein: ASSPALVSYEQY
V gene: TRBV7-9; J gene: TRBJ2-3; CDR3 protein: ASSLRTDTQY
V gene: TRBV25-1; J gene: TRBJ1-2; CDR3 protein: ASSDSEDLANYGYT
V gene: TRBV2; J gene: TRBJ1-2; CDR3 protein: ASTKWGSGGYT
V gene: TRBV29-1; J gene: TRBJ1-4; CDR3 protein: SVVSGNEKLF
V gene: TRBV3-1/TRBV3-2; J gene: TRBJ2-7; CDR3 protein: ASSQFSGRRVYEQY
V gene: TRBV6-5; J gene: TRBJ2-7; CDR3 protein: ASKDRVGSYEQY
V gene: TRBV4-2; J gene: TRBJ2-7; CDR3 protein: ASSQGLDEQY
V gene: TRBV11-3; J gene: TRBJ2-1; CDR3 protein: ASSVTGKVF
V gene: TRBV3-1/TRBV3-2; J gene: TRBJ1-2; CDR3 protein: ASSRDTGYRGYT
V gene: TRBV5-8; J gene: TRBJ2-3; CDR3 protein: ASSPRPGTEY
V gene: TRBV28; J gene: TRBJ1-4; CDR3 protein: ASRQGGGFDEKLF
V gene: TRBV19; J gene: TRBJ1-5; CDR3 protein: ASSPSKVQPQH
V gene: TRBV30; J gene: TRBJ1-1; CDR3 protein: AWMGLNTEAF
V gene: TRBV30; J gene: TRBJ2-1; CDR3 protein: AWSVLAGHNEQF
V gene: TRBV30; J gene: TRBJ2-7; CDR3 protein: AWSPGRTSGYYEQY
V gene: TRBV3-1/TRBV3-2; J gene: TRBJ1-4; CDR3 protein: ASSQDIREGANEKLF
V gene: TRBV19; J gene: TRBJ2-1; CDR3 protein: ASTLRGLAGAISYNEQF
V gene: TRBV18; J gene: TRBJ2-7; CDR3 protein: ASSPNSVGQY
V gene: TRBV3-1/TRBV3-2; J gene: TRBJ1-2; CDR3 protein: ASSRLTGGAWYGYT
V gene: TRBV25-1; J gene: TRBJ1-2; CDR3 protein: ASSKPSSGNYGYT
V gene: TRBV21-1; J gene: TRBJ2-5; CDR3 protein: ASRGQGGETQY
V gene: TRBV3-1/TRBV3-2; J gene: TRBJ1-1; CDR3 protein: ASSRSRGNTEAF
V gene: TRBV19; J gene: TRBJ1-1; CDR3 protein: ASSIGWGTEAF
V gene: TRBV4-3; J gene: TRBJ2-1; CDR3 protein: ASSQEWQGAYNEQF
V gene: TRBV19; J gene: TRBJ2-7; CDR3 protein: ASSFGTGWNSYEQY
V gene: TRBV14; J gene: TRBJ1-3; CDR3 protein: ASSQFDGLGNTIY
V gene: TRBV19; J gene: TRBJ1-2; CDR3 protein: ASRPPGARDGYT
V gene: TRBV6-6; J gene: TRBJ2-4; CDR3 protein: ASSPQGAQGNIQY
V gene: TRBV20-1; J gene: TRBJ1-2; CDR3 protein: SASLVNGYT
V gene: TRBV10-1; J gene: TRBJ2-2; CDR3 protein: ASGESDRRRDTGELF
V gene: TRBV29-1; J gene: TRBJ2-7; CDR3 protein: SVGESYEQY
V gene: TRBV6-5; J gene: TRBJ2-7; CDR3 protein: ASSYGASGLTYEQY
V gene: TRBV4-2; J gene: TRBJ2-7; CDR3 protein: ASSHALARYEQY
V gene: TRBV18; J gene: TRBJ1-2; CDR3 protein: ASSHDRDGYGYT
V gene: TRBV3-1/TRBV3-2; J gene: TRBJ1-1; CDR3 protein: ASSQKGMLSTEAF
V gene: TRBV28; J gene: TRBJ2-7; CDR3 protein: ASSLSGTRGSYEQY
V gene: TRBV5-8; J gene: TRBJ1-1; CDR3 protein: ASSPWTGMNTEAF
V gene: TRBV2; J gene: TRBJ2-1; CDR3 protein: ASHPSGGAPNEQF
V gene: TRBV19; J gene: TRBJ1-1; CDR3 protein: ASSIQPNTEAF
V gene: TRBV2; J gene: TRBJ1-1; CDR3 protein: ASLRWDTEAF
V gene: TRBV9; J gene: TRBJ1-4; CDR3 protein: ASSAYTGVSEKLF
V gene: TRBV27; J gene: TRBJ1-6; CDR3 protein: ASSSRQVGDSPLH
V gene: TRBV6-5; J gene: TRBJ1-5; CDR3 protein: ASSLRGEVAQPQH
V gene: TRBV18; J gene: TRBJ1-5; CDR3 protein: ASSPASGPNQPQH
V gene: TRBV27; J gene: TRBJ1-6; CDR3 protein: ASSFDRKGSPLH
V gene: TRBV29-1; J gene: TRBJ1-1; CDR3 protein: SARRQAESEAF
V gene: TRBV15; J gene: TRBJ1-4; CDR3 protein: ATSRDIEKLF
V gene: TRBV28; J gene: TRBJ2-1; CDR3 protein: ASSRTRDEQF
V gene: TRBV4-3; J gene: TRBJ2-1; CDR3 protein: ASSQATGGGYNEQF
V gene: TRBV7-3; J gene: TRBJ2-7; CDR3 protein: ASSRDRGYEQY